Listed below are T cell receptor beta chains from one sample, sequenced in a study of HIV-infected patients and healthy controls. In TCRdb, the 5' RACE reads were re-called with MiXCR into one record per CDR3 protein. The table records tens of thousands of distinct CDR3 sequences, about a sixth of them present only once. Sequences were obtained from CD4+ T cells from blood. The receptors were gathered from a human donor in good health. Both conserved end residues are part of each CDR3. The D gene is left open where the match is weak.

j_call d_call v_call cdr3_aa
TRBJ2-1 NA TRBV7-2 CASSLVTLAAYNEQFF
TRBJ1-4 TRBD1 TRBV27 CASSLQGAGEKLFF
TRBJ2-5 NA TRBV27 CASRRQAQETQYF
TRBJ1-2 NA TRBV12-3/TRBV12-4 CASSKDGLYGYTF
TRBJ1-4 NA TRBV28 CASSLTVPATNEKLFF
TRBJ2-3 NA TRBV13 CASSFPRRTDTQYF
TRBJ2-1 NA TRBV12-3/TRBV12-4 CASSTGSSYNEQFF
TRBJ1-1 NA TRBV14 CASSYGVNTEAFF
TRBJ1-1 NA TRBV14 CASSFSGAGEAFF
TRBJ2-3 NA TRBV20-1 CSAKKQGSTDTQYF
TRBJ2-5 NA TRBV20-1 CSAREAPVTQYF
TRBJ1-5 NA TRBV6-1 CASSENLGYSNQPQHF
TRBJ2-1 TRBD1 TRBV5-1 CASSLDGQGHYNEQFF
TRBJ2-3 NA TRBV6-6 CASTTHLAPGKEDTQYF
TRBJ1-1 TRBD1 TRBV2 CASRTGQGNTEAFF
TRBJ2-7 NA TRBV6-2/TRBV6-3 CASSYSAPYEQYF
TRBJ1-4 NA TRBV27 CASSFTGRPNEKLFF
TRBJ2-5 NA TRBV5-5 CASILRETQYF
TRBJ2-1 NA TRBV12-5 CASGSRQNEQFF
TRBJ2-5 NA TRBV5-1 CASSRPAIGETQYF
TRBJ1-5 NA TRBV18 CASSPAGGPASNQPQHF
TRBJ1-5 NA TRBV12-3/TRBV12-4 CASSFSGSNQPQHF
TRBJ2-3 TRBD1 TRBV7-9 CASSLMTGADTQYF
TRBJ2-3 NA TRBV10-3 CANAGTSTDTQYF
TRBJ1-5 NA TRBV27 CASSRGKSNQPQHF
TRBJ2-3 TRBD2 TRBV20-1 CSAGLAGAGPTQYF
TRBJ1-4 NA TRBV20-1 CSARAGGGSNEKLFF
TRBJ2-1 NA TRBV20-1 CSVGNNEQFF
TRBJ2-3 TRBD2 TRBV10-3 CAINAGLAGTPDTQYF
TRBJ2-7 NA TRBV7-2 CASSPGTRAYEQYF
TRBJ2-5 NA TRBV12-3/TRBV12-4 CASSLTRQETQYF
TRBJ1-5 NA TRBV7-2 CASSWGWSNQPQHF
TRBJ1-5 NA TRBV7-8 CASSPRDISFSNQPQHF
TRBJ1-1 NA TRBV29-1 CSVVGSNTEAFF
TRBJ2-3 TRBD2 TRBV7-9 CASSSQTSGTSTDTQYF
TRBJ1-6 NA TRBV30 CAWSVQRSYNSPLHF
TRBJ2-7 NA TRBV6-2/TRBV6-3 CASSYSGFEQYF
TRBJ1-1 TRBD1 TRBV29-1 CSAGQGAKVTEAFF
TRBJ1-2 NA TRBV12-3/TRBV12-4 CASSSGRNGYTF
TRBJ1-2 NA TRBV2 CASSVGVGYGYTF
TRBJ2-5 NA TRBV18 CASSPSQGGVRQETQYF
TRBJ1-6 TRBD1 TRBV4-3 CASSHFHRGDTLHF
TRBJ2-3 NA TRBV6-2/TRBV6-3 CASSTPAGGVTDTQYF
TRBJ2-2 TRBD1 TRBV24-1 CATSPGDRDTGELFF
TRBJ2-7 TRBD1 TRBV29-1 CSVYLGGTGIYEQYF
TRBJ2-1 NA TRBV7-2 CASSPPPGDEQFF
TRBJ2-1 NA TRBV20-1 CSAPVGGNEQFF
TRBJ2-1 NA TRBV14 CASSQEVSGTVQFF
TRBJ2-1 NA TRBV7-9 CASSLAQPGRGNEQFF
TRBJ2-7 TRBD1 TRBV7-2 CASSPIGTGKNDEQYF
TRBJ2-3 TRBD1 TRBV5-6 CASSLFGRGQGRTDTQYF
TRBJ2-7 NA TRBV18 CASSHLSSYEQYF
TRBJ2-3 TRBD1 TRBV6-6 CASRTGGTTDTQYF
TRBJ2-7 TRBD1 TRBV19 CASSDRDRDYEQYF